The rows below give T cell receptor beta chains drawn from one sample of a study of T and B cells in COVID-19 patients. TCRdb fed the multiplex PCR reads into MiXCR, producing one record per CDR3 protein. The sample lists 20,000 to 25,000 distinct CDR3 sequences, around 30% occurring once. The sequenced sample was blood. These receptors were collected from a human donor who had recovered from COVID-19. The CDR3 runs from the conserved cysteine through the conserved F or W. The order of the fields is V gene, D gene, J gene, clone size, CDR3 DNA, CDR3 protein. The D gene is left open where the match is weak. Clone size is shown for a subset of rows, as once, few, many or a class of expanded clone.

V gene: TRBV12-3/TRBV12-4; D gene: TRBD2; J gene: TRBJ2-3; clone size: .; CDR3 DNA: TGTGCCAGCAGTTTCTGGCGGGGGGCCGCCGGCACAGATACGCAGTATTTT; CDR3 protein: CASSFWRGAAGTDTQYF
V gene: TRBV5-1; D gene: .; J gene: TRBJ1-4; clone size: few; CDR3 DNA: TGCGCCAGCAGTGACTCCGGGACAACTAATGAAAAACTGTTTTTT; CDR3 protein: CASSDSGTTNEKLFF
V gene: TRBV11-3; D gene: TRBD1; J gene: TRBJ1-2; clone size: .; CDR3 DNA: TGTGCCAGCAGCAAAGACAGGGGCTCATATGGCTACACCTTC; CDR3 protein: CASSKDRGSYGYTF
V gene: TRBV12-3/TRBV12-4; D gene: .; J gene: TRBJ2-1; clone size: many; CDR3 DNA: TGTGCCAGCAGTTTTCAGGGTGGAAATGAGCAGTTCTTC; CDR3 protein: CASSFQGGNEQFF
V gene: TRBV20-1; D gene: .; J gene: TRBJ2-6; clone size: .; CDR3 DNA: TGCAGTGCTCCCACACGCTCTGGGGCCAACGTCCTGACTTTC; CDR3 protein: CSAPTRSGANVLTF
V gene: TRBV7-2; D gene: .; J gene: TRBJ2-7; clone size: .; CDR3 DNA: TGTGCCAGCAGCTTATGGCACGACCTTATGGACGAGCAGTACTTC; CDR3 protein: CASSLWHDLMDEQYF
V gene: TRBV7-9; D gene: .; J gene: TRBJ2-2; clone size: .; CDR3 DNA: TGTGCCAGCAGCGGCCAAACCGGGGAGCTGTTTTTT; CDR3 protein: CASSGQTGELFF
V gene: TRBV7-2; D gene: .; J gene: TRBJ1-3; clone size: .; CDR3 DNA: TGTGCCAGCAGCCCCTTTGGGAGGGGTAATGGAAACACCATATATTTT; CDR3 protein: CASSPFGRGNGNTIYF
V gene: TRBV18; D gene: TRBD1; J gene: TRBJ2-3; clone size: medium-sized; CDR3 DNA: TGTGCCAGCTCACAGACCGGGACAGGGGGAGAGGATACGCAGTATTTT; CDR3 protein: CASSQTGTGGEDTQYF
V gene: TRBV14; D gene: TRBD1; J gene: TRBJ1-5; clone size: .; CDR3 DNA: TGTGCCAGCAGCCAAGGACCCGCCGGGAGGGGGCGACAGCCCCAGCATTTT; CDR3 protein: CASSQGPAGRGRQPQHF
V gene: TRBV30; D gene: TRBD2; J gene: TRBJ2-2; clone size: .; CDR3 DNA: TGTGCCTGGAGATCTGGACTAGCGGGGGGGACCACCGGGGAGCTGTTTTTT; CDR3 protein: CAWRSGLAGGTTGELFF
V gene: TRBV6-5; D gene: .; J gene: TRBJ1-1; clone size: .; CDR3 DNA: TGTGCCAGCAGAACCGGGACGGCGGCTTTCTTT; CDR3 protein: CASRTGTAAFF
V gene: TRBV19; D gene: .; J gene: TRBJ1-3; clone size: many; CDR3 DNA: TGTGCCAGTATTGACCGACTGGGAGTCGGAAACACCATATATTTT; CDR3 protein: CASIDRLGVGNTIYF
V gene: TRBV24-1; D gene: TRBD1; J gene: TRBJ2-1; clone size: few; CDR3 DNA: TGTGCCACCACCATTGGGGGACAGGGATCCAATGAGCAGTTCTTC; CDR3 protein: CATTIGGQGSNEQFF
V gene: TRBV29-1; D gene: .; J gene: TRBJ2-7; clone size: medium-sized; CDR3 DNA: TGCAGCGTTCTGCGCTCCTACGAGCAGTACTTC; CDR3 protein: CSVLRSYEQYF
V gene: TRBV6-5; D gene: TRBD1; J gene: TRBJ2-1; clone size: few; CDR3 DNA: TGTGCCAGCAGAAACCCGGGACAGTCTTCCAATGAGCAGTTCTTC; CDR3 protein: CASRNPGQSSNEQFF
V gene: TRBV29-1; D gene: .; J gene: TRBJ2-2; clone size: .; CDR3 DNA: TGCAGCGGGGGGACCACCGGGGAGCTGTTTTTT; CDR3 protein: CSGGTTGELFF
V gene: TRBV30; D gene: TRBD2; J gene: TRBJ2-1; clone size: many; CDR3 DNA: TGTGCCTGGAGTGTAATGAGGACTAGCGGGGGACACCATGAGCAGTTCTTC; CDR3 protein: CAWSVMRTSGGHHEQFF
V gene: TRBV19; D gene: .; J gene: TRBJ1-5; clone size: .; CDR3 DNA: TGTGCCAGTAGTGCCCGGTTGGGGGATCCCCAGCCCCAGCATTTT; CDR3 protein: CASSARLGDPQPQHF
V gene: TRBV7-9; D gene: .; J gene: TRBJ2-6; clone size: few; CDR3 DNA: TGTGCCAGCAGCCCTGGCCCCACCGGGGTTGGTGGGGCCAACGTCCTGACTTTC; CDR3 protein: CASSPGPTGVGGANVLTF
V gene: TRBV6-1; D gene: TRBD1; J gene: TRBJ2-7; clone size: .; CDR3 DNA: TGTGCCAGCAGCCCTTCGGGGACAGGGGCCTACGAGCAGTACTTC; CDR3 protein: CASSPSGTGAYEQYF
V gene: TRBV5-4; D gene: .; J gene: TRBJ2-1; clone size: .; CDR3 DNA: TGTGCCAGCAGCTTGGACCGGGCTGAGCAGTTCTTC; CDR3 protein: CASSLDRAEQFF
V gene: TRBV30; D gene: .; J gene: TRBJ2-3; clone size: medium-sized; CDR3 DNA: TGTGCCTTAAAAAGGGGGAGTGGCGGAACGCAGTATTTT; CDR3 protein: CALKRGSGGTQYF
V gene: TRBV6-1; D gene: .; J gene: TRBJ1-2; clone size: .; CDR3 DNA: TGTGCCAGCAGTGAACATCCAGGGCGGGCTGGCTACACCTTC; CDR3 protein: CASSEHPGRAGYTF
V gene: TRBV6-5; D gene: .; J gene: TRBJ2-5; clone size: few; CDR3 DNA: TGTGCCAGCAGTGAAGCGTGGCGAGTATACGAGACCCAGTACTTC; CDR3 protein: CASSEAWRVYETQYF
V gene: TRBV7-9; D gene: .; J gene: TRBJ2-1; clone size: .; CDR3 DNA: TGTGCCAGCAGCTTAGCGATTGGAGGGGTAGATGAGCAGTTCTTC; CDR3 protein: CASSLAIGGVDEQFF
V gene: TRBV15; D gene: TRBD1; J gene: TRBJ1-4; clone size: few; CDR3 DNA: TGTGCCACCAGCTTCCCAGGGGGATGGGAAAAACTGTTTTTT; CDR3 protein: CATSFPGGWEKLFF
V gene: TRBV10-1; D gene: .; J gene: TRBJ2-3; clone size: .; CDR3 DNA: TGCGCCAGCAGCCGCCGGGGGAAGGAGGATACGCAGTATTTT; CDR3 protein: CASSRRGKEDTQYF
V gene: TRBV5-1; D gene: TRBD1; J gene: TRBJ2-2; clone size: .; CDR3 DNA: TGCGCCAGCAGCCCTACAGGACAGGGAGGAATCACCGGGGAGCTGTTTTTT; CDR3 protein: CASSPTGQGGITGELFF
V gene: TRBV6-5; D gene: .; J gene: TRBJ2-7; clone size: .; CDR3 DNA: TGTGCCAGCAGTCCGGGACGTGCGGCCTACGAGCAGTACTTC; CDR3 protein: CASSPGRAAYEQYF
V gene: TRBV13; D gene: .; J gene: TRBJ2-6; clone size: many; CDR3 DNA: TGTGCCAGCAGCTCGGGGGGGGCCAACGTCCTGACTTTC; CDR3 protein: CASSSGGANVLTF
V gene: TRBV6-5; D gene: .; J gene: TRBJ2-7; clone size: many; CDR3 DNA: TGTGCCAGCAGTTACTCTCTGGGATACGAGCAGTACTTC; CDR3 protein: CASSYSLGYEQYF
V gene: TRBV7-9; D gene: TRBD1; J gene: TRBJ2-3; clone size: .; CDR3 DNA: TGTGCCAGCAGCCTTCGACAGGGGGCCAGAGATACGCAGTATTTT; CDR3 protein: CASSLRQGARDTQYF
V gene: TRBV24-1; D gene: TRBD1; J gene: TRBJ2-5; clone size: .; CDR3 DNA: TGTGCCACCAGTGATACCACAGGGGTCCAAGAGACCCAGTACTTC; CDR3 protein: CATSDTTGVQETQYF
V gene: TRBV18; D gene: .; J gene: TRBJ2-7; clone size: few; CDR3 DNA: TGTGCCAGCTCACCAGGGGACCGCTACGAGCAGTACTTC; CDR3 protein: CASSPGDRYEQYF
V gene: TRBV30; D gene: TRBD1; J gene: TRBJ1-5; clone size: few; CDR3 DNA: TGTGCCTGGAGTGTAGGGACAGTTAATCAGCCCCAGCATTTT; CDR3 protein: CAWSVGTVNQPQHF
V gene: TRBV12-3/TRBV12-4; D gene: TRBD1; J gene: TRBJ1-4; clone size: .; CDR3 DNA: TGTGCCAGCAGTTTCCGCCTAATCCGGGACAGGGGTACGCGAACTAATGAAAAACTGTTTTTT; CDR3 protein: CASSFRLIRDRGTRTNEKLFF
V gene: TRBV11-3; D gene: TRBD2; J gene: TRBJ2-2; clone size: medium-sized; CDR3 DNA: TGTGCCACCAGGACTAGCGGGGCGGGCACCGGGGAGCTGTTTTTT; CDR3 protein: CATRTSGAGTGELFF
V gene: TRBV18; D gene: TRBD1; J gene: TRBJ1-3; clone size: .; CDR3 DNA: TGTGCCAGCTCGACAGGGGGCTTAGCTGGAAACACCATATATTTT; CDR3 protein: CASSTGGLAGNTIYF
V gene: TRBV6-5; D gene: .; J gene: TRBJ2-2; clone size: many; CDR3 DNA: TGTGCCAGCGGGAGAACAGCCACCGGGGAGCTGTTTTTT; CDR3 protein: CASGRTATGELFF
V gene: TRBV7-9; D gene: .; J gene: TRBJ2-1; clone size: few; CDR3 DNA: TGTGCCAGCACCCCCTTGGATCGTGAGCAGTTCTTC; CDR3 protein: CASTPLDREQFF
V gene: TRBV11-1; D gene: .; J gene: TRBJ2-3; clone size: .; CDR3 DNA: TGTGCCAGCAGCTTATCTCAGCACACAGATACGCAGTATTTT; CDR3 protein: CASSLSQHTDTQYF
V gene: TRBV24-1; D gene: TRBD1; J gene: TRBJ2-3; clone size: .; CDR3 DNA: TGTGCCACCAAGAAGACAGGGATCACAGATACGCAGTATTTT; CDR3 protein: CATKKTGITDTQYF
V gene: TRBV30; D gene: TRBD2; J gene: TRBJ2-3; clone size: many; CDR3 DNA: TGTGCCAGGGGGACTAGCGGGGGTCGGAGCACAGATACGCAGTATTTT; CDR3 protein: CARGTSGGRSTDTQYF
V gene: TRBV18; D gene: .; J gene: TRBJ1-3; clone size: .; CDR3 DNA: TGTACCAGCTCACCACGGCAGGCAAGCTCTGGAAACACCATATATTTT; CDR3 protein: CTSSPRQASSGNTIYF
V gene: TRBV15; D gene: .; J gene: TRBJ2-5; clone size: few; CDR3 DNA: TGTGCCACCCGGAGAGAGGGGACCTCCATAGGGACCCAGTACTTC; CDR3 protein: CATRREGTSIGTQYF
V gene: TRBV4-1; D gene: .; J gene: TRBJ1-5; clone size: .; CDR3 DNA: TGCGCCAGCAGCCGTTCCATGGGGGAGCCCCAGCATTTT; CDR3 protein: CASSRSMGEPQHF
V gene: TRBV6-1; D gene: .; J gene: TRBJ1-2; clone size: few; CDR3 DNA: TGTGCCAGCAGTGAAGGGTTGGGTCAGACGATAAACTATGGCTACACCTTC; CDR3 protein: CASSEGLGQTINYGYTF
V gene: TRBV30; D gene: TRBD2; J gene: TRBJ2-3; clone size: .; CDR3 DNA: TGTGCCGAGGTTCGGGAACGTTCGGCTAGCGGGGGGCGCACAGATACGCAGTATTTT; CDR3 protein: CAEVRERSASGGRTDTQYF
V gene: TRBV10-3; D gene: TRBD1; J gene: TRBJ1-6; clone size: .; CDR3 DNA: TGTGCCATCAAAGGGGGACAGGGGAATTCACCCCTCCACTTT; CDR3 protein: CAIKGGQGNSPLHF